The 14 T cell receptor beta chains listed next were all sequenced from one sample in a study of cytomegalovirus exposure and HLA in healthy donors. The PCR made use of 60 Vbeta and 13 Jbeta primers. Sequencing used immunoSEQ multiplex PCR; TCRdb keeps in-frame clones, though not all of them. The profile shows 250,000 to 300,000 clones, roughly 91% of them singletons. The source material was PBMCs. These receptor sequences come from a girl under 10 years old in good health and CMV-seronegative.

The chain links TRBV25-1 to TRBJ2-1; D gene unclear. Trimming cost V 3 bases and J 9 bases, with 6 bases left between them. This CDR3 contains 11 residues. Germline-derived CDR1 and CDR2 are MGHDK and SYGVNS. CDR3 nucleotides: TGTGCCAGCAGTGACCTCGGTGAGCAGTTCTTC. This gives the protein CASSDLGEQFF.

This chain connects TRBV19 to TRBJ2-7; 8 nucleotides match TRBD1. V lost 5 bases to trimming and J lost 2 bases; unmatched junction nucleotides: 2. The CDR3 is 13 residues long. Germline V gene lookup returns CDR1 LNHDA and CDR2 SQIVND (reference sequence). The CDR3 here is CASSQGAAYEQYF. The CDR3 region has the DNA TGTGCCAGTAGTCAGGGGGCGGCCTACGAGCAGTACTTC.

The CDR3 loop is CASSPDRLNTEAFF. CDR3 nucleotides: TGTGCCAGCAGCCCGGACAGGTTGAACACTGAAGCTTTCTTT. The V call is TRBV4-2, the J call TRBJ1-1; 7 nucleotides line up with TRBD1. The CDR3 totals 14 residues. Germline V gene lookup returns CDR1 LGHNA and CDR2 YNFKEQ. Unmatched junction bases numbered 2, after V lost 4 bases and J lost 0 bases.

V is TRBV29-1 and J is TRBJ2-2; 7 nucleotides agree with TRBD1. Per germline, CDR1 SQVTM and CDR2 ANQGSEA. The CDR3 has 12 residues. V was pared by 7 bases and J by 8 bases, with 7 bases of the junction left unmatched. The CDR3 nucleotides read TGCAGCGCGTTTACAGGGGTGGGGGAGCTGTTTTTT. Protein: CSAFTGVGELFF.

The chain joins TRBV6-1 to TRBJ2-5; the match to TRBD1 covers 10 bases. The J call may be incorrect, as the DNA end agrees better with TRBJ2-7. Germline loops: CDR1 MNHNS, CDR2 SASEGT. CDR3 length: 12 residues. The CDR3 protein is CASGDRGYEQYF. In nucleotides, the CDR3 is TGTGCCAGCGGGGACAGGGGATACGAGCAGTACTTC.

The V call is TRBV4-2, the J call TRBJ1-2; the D is unclear. Trimming took 0 bases from V and 1 from J, leaving 6 bases between them. This CDR3 is 14 amino acids long. The germline CDR1 and CDR2 sequences are LGHNA and YNFKEQ. CDR3: CASSQDRVNYGYTF. The CDR3 DNA follows: TGTGCCAGCAGCCAAGATCGGGTTAACTATGGCTACACCTTC.

In its sample, this clone was seen once. The J gene is TRBJ2-1, the V gene TRBV4-1; D is possibly TRBD2 (5 bases). Trimming took off 0 bases at V and 5 bases at J, with 8 bases between the two ends. The CDR3 consists of 14 residues. Germline lookup yields CDR1 MGHRA and CDR2 YSYEKL. CDR3: CASSQEEGNNEQFF. CDR3 coding DNA: TGCGCCAGCAGCCAAGAAGAGGGAAACAATGAGCAGTTCTTC.

The gene calls are TRBV21-1 and TRBJ1-1; the D call TRBD1 from the table was never checked on the DNA. TRBV21-1 is noted as a pseudogene. There are 16 residues in the CDR3. This chain's CDR3 is CASSKPDRGLGTEAFF. The CDR3 nucleotides are TGTGCCAGCAGCAAGCCGGACAGGGGGCTTGGCACTGAAGCTTTCTTT.

V usage is TRBV5-4 and J usage is TRBJ1-1; 12 nucleotides match TRBD1. The length of the CDR3 is 16 residues. Per germline, CDR1 SGHNT and CDR2 YYREEE (reference sequence). V lost 4 bases and J lost 8; bases outside the gene matches: 12. CDR3 nucleotides: TGTGCCAGCAGCATCGGGACAGGGGGCGACATCTTGGAAGCTTTCTTT. Residues: CASSIGTGGDILEAFF.

This rearrangement joins TRBV27 to TRBJ2-4, with TRBD2 identical over 16 bases. Germline lookup yields CDR1 MNHEY and CDR2 SMNVEV (reference sequence). The CDR3 extends over 17 amino acids. Losses at the gene ends were 6 bases for V and 0 bases for J; bases not matched to a gene: 2. The DNA of the CDR3 is TGTGCCAGCAGGGGACTAGCGGGGGGGCTAGCCAAAAACATTCAGTACTTC. This gives the protein CASRGLAGGLAKNIQYF.

The genes are TRBV5-6 and TRBJ1-2; 11 bases are a match to TRBD1. V trimming: 1 base; J trimming: 1 base; junction bases outside the gene matches: 3. Germline assignment: CDR1 SGHDT and CDR2 YYEEEE. This CDR3 contains 16 residues. CDR3 region: CASSLPGQGGNYGYTF. Here the CDR3 DNA reads TGTGCCAGCAGCTTGCCGGGACAGGGGGGTAACTATGGCTACACCTTC.

The chain joins TRBV6-1 to TRBJ2-1; D possibly corresponds to TRBD2 (5 bases). Germline V gene sequence: CDR1 MNHNS, CDR2 SASEGT. The CDR3 is made up of 13 amino acids. V was clipped by 6 bases and J by 7 bases, with 13 bases between them. The CDR3 protein is CASSPILENEQFF. CDR3 in DNA: TGTGCCAGCAGCCCCATACTAGAGAATGAGCAGTTCTTC.

The rearrangement links TRBV11-3 to TRBJ2-1, with a possible D match to TRBD1 (6 bases). The germline V and J ends were trimmed by 5 bases and 5 bases, with 19 bases remaining between them. Germline V CDR1 and CDR2: SGHNT, YENEEA. The CDR3 is 16 amino acids. Written as DNA, the CDR3 is TGTGCCAGCAGCACGGGACACCGAGGCACCAACAATGAGCAGTTCTTC. It is translated as CASSTGHRGTNNEQFF.

The V gene is TRBV29-1, the J gene TRBJ2-3; D gene uncertain. This CDR3 has 12 amino acids. Trimming left V 4 bases short and J 4 bases short, with 9 bases between. Germline V lookup: CDR1 SQVTM, CDR2 ANQGSEA. The CDR3 sequence: CSVADVSDTQYF. The CDR3 nucleotides read TGCAGCGTTGCAGACGTCTCAGATACGCAGTATTTT.